This is a list of T cell receptor beta chains from one sample in a study of somatic mutations in cytotoxic T cells in rheumatoid arthritis. This table comes from immunoSEQ multiplex PCR, and its TCRdb copy is limited to in-frame clones, with some not included. The sample has almost 20,000 clones, less than 90% seen once. Sequenced: CD8+ T cells sorted from blood. Receptors were obtained from a man aged 35-49 years in good health. Both conserved end residues are part of each CDR3. The D gene is left open where the match is weak. Not all rows give a size; the values are once, few, many and, for expanded clones, a class.

V	size	J	D	CDR3	DNA
TRBV7-8	-	TRBJ2-3	TRBD2	CASSSLAGVLTDTQYF	TGTGCCAGCAGCTCTTTAGCGGGAGTTCTCACAGATACGCAGTATTTT
TRBV7-8	-	TRBJ2-7	-	CASSPGPAGTANYEQYF	TGTGCCAGCAGCCCCGGTCCCGCAGGGACGGCTAACTACGAGCAGTACTTC
TRBV7-2	-	TRBJ1-5	-	CASSLGGVSNQPQHF	TGTGCCAGCAGCTTAGGAGGGGTAAGCAATCAGCCCCAGCATTTT
TRBV27	-	TRBJ2-7	-	CASSLSFLVGNEQYF	TGTGCCAGCAGTTTATCGTTCCTAGTGGGGAACGAGCAGTACTTC
TRBV4-3	-	TRBJ2-7	-	CASSQDREGGYEQYF	TGCGCCAGCAGCCAAGATCGCGAAGGGGGCTACGAGCAGTACTTC
TRBV5-4	-	TRBJ2-3	-	CASSLGGGLDTQYF	TGTGCCAGCAGCTTGGGGGGCGGTTTAGATACGCAGTATTTT
TRBV27	once	TRBJ1-5	TRBD1	CASSRQGPDQPQHF	TGTGCCAGCAGTCGACAGGGCCCAGATCAGCCCCAGCATTTT
TRBV27	few	TRBJ2-7	-	CASSLSSSRYEQYF	TGTGCCAGCAGTTTGTCTAGCTCCCGATACGAGCAGTACTTC
TRBV4-1	-	TRBJ2-7	TRBD1	CASSQDALRQGVEQYF	TGCGCCAGCAGCCAAGATGCGTTGCGACAGGGTGTGGAGCAGTACTTC
TRBV7-9	-	TRBJ2-1	-	CASSISVGHEQFF	TGTGCCAGCAGCATCTCGGTAGGCCATGAGCAGTTCTTC
TRBV9	-	TRBJ2-7	-	CASSVTVAYEQYF	TGTGCCAGCAGCGTAACTGTTGCCTACGAGCAGTACTTC
TRBV20-1	-	TRBJ1-1	-	CSARVGFLAFF	TGCAGTGCTAGAGTAGGGTTCTTAGCTTTCTTT
TRBV4-3	-	TRBJ2-7	TRBD2	CASSQDLREGSGEQYF	TGCGCCAGCAGCCAAGATCTTAGGGAGGGCTCCGGCGAGCAGTACTTC
TRBV28	-	TRBJ1-2	TRBD1	CASGMTGDDYYGYTF	TGTGCCAGCGGAATGACAGGGGACGATTACTATGGCTACACCTTC
TRBV27	few	TRBJ1-2	-	CASSLSGGAGGPGTF	TGTGCCAGCAGTTTATCGGGGGGGGCAGGAGGTCCGGGCACCTTC
TRBV7-2	-	TRBJ2-7	TRBD2	CASSPYSLAGPYEQYF	TGTGCCAGCAGCCCTTATTCTCTAGCGGGTCCTTACGAGCAGTACTTC